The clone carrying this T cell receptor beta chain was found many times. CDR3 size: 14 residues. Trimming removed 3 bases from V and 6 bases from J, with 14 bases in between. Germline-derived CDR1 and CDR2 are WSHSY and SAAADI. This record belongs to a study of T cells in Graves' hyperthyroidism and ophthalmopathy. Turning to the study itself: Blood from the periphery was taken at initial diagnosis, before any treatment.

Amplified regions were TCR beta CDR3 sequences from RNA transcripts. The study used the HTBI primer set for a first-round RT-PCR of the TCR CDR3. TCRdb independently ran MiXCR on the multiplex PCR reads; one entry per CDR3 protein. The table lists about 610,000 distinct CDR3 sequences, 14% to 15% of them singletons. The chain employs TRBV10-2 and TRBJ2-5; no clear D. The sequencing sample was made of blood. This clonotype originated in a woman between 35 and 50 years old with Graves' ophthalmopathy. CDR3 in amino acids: CASSDGYLVQTQYF. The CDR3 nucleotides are TGCGCCAGCAGTGACGGATACCTAGTCCAGACCCAGTACTTC.